The entry below gives a single T cell receptor (beta chain) sequence along with its context. Amplification of TCR beta CDR3 regions was performed using RNA transcripts as template. When the TCR CDR3 underwent first-round RT-PCR, the HTBI primer set was used. TCRdb independently ran MiXCR on the multiplex PCR reads; one entry per CDR3 protein. Counted here are around 580,000 distinct CDR3 sequences, over 15% occurring once; the ten biggest clones make up under 20%. This sample holds PBMCs from roughly 10 ml fresh peripheral blood. The data were taken from a study of T cells in Graves' hyperthyroidism and ophthalmopathy. The CDR3 has 12 amino acids. V was pared by 4 bases and J by 4 bases, with 9 bases between. Germline CDR1 is SQVTM and CDR2 is ANQGSEA.

The J gene is TRBJ2-3, the V gene TRBV29-1; the D gene is possibly TRBD2 (5 bases). The receptor's source is a woman aged 18-29 years with Graves' hyperthyroidism. Material: blood. This chain's CDR3 is CSVVLEADTQYF. The CDR3 DNA reads as TGCAGCGTTGTACTAGAAGCAGATACGCAGTATTTT.